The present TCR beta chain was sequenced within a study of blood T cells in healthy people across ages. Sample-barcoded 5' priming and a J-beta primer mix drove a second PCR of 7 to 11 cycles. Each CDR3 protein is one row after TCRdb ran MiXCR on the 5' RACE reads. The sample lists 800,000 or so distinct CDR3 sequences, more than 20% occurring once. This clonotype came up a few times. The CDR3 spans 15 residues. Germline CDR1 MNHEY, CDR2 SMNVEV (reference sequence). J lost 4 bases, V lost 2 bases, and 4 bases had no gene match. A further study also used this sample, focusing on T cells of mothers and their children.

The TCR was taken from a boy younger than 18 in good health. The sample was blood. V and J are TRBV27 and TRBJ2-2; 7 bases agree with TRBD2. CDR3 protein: CASSLGQRGTGELFF. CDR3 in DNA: TGTGCCAGCAGTTTAGGGCAGCGGGGCACCGGGGAGCTGTTTTTT.